This entry lists 19 T cell receptor beta chains sequenced from one sample in a study of blood T cell repertoires in COVID-19. The repertoire was sequenced with immunoSEQ multiplex PCR; TCRdb's copy has only in-frame clones and lacks some. Among 250,000 to 300,000 clones, approximately 82% were seen once, and the ten largest hold about 4.5%. The sequenced sample was peripheral blood. The receptors stem from a man aged 60 to 75 who had recovered from COVID-19.

The V gene is TRBV27, the J gene TRBJ2-1; 11 bases agree with TRBD1. Trimming removed 2 bases from V and 0 bases from J; junction bases left unmatched: 12. The CDR3 runs 20 residues. The germline gives CDR1 MNHEY, CDR2 SMNVEV (reference sequence). This CDR3 reads CASSLRPGTGGLSSYNEQFF. CDR3 DNA sequence: TGTGCCAGCAGTTTACGTCCCGGGACAGGGGGATTAAGCTCCTACAATGAGCAGTTCTTC.

The chain links TRBV29-1 to TRBJ2-2; TRBD2 matches at 15 bases. Germline loops: CDR1 SQVTM, CDR2 ANQGSEA. This CDR3 has 16 residues. V lost 7 bases and J lost 3; bases outside the gene matches: 6. The CDR3 here is CSAVGLAGGYTGELFF. The CDR3, as DNA: TGCAGCGCCGTGGGACTAGCGGGAGGATACACCGGGGAGCTGTTTTTT.

In DNA form, the CDR3 reads TGTGCCAGCAGTTACTCGTCTAGCGGGGCTGGGTATGAGCAGTTCTTC. Protein: CASSYSSSGAGYEQFF. The rearrangement joins TRBV6-5 to TRBJ2-1, with 9 bases matching TRBD2. Germline V lookup: CDR1 MNHEY, CDR2 SVGAGI. With 0 bases clipped from V and 8 bases from J, the junction kept 8 bases outside the gene matches. The CDR3 covers 16 residues.

This clone was seen just once. This chain joins TRBV9 and TRBJ2-2; 10 nucleotides align to TRBD2. Germline values: CDR1 SGDLS, CDR2 YYNGEE. This CDR3 is 16 amino acids long. Trimming at V came to 0 bases and at J to 7 bases, leaving 6 bases not matched to a gene. CDR3 in amino acids: CASSVGLAGEGGELFF. CDR3 sequence (DNA): TGTGCCAGCAGCGTAGGGCTAGCGGGAGAGGGCGGGGAGCTGTTTTTT.

The J gene is TRBJ2-1, the V gene TRBV6-5, with TRBD2 matching 14 bases. This CDR3 is built from 16 residues. Looked up from germline, CDR1 is MNHEY and CDR2 is SVGAGI. J lost 5 bases, V lost 4 bases, and 4 bases had no gene match. The CDR3 loop reads CASSFRTSGRNNEQFF. The DNA of the CDR3 is TGTGCCAGCAGTTTTCGGACTAGCGGGAGGAACAATGAGCAGTTCTTC.

This clone appeared once. This sequence joins TRBV10-1 and TRBJ2-7, with 13 bases matching TRBD2. The CDR3 is made up of 17 amino acids. CDR1 WNHNN and CDR2 SYGVQD come from the germline V gene (reference sequence). The V gene end was trimmed by 4 bases and the J gene end by 1 base; junction bases not matched to a gene: 7. The CDR3 here is CASSAGTSGTGSYEQYF. The CDR3 DNA follows: TGCGCCAGCAGTGCCGGGACTAGCGGGACTGGATCCTACGAGCAGTACTTC.

J is TRBJ2-3 and V is TRBV5-1, with D possibly matching TRBD2 (6 bases). V lost 4 bases to trimming and J lost 0 bases, with 12 bases between them. This CDR3 spans 15 amino acids. Per the germline V gene, CDR1 is SGHRS and CDR2 is YFSETQ. CDR3 region: CASSTYGTSTDTQYF. For the CDR3, the DNA is TGCGCCAGCAGCACCTACGGGACTAGCACAGATACGCAGTATTTT. The whole variable domain, remainder taken from reference TRBV5-1 and TRBJ2-3, is KAGVTQTPRYLIKTRGQQVTLSCSPISGHRSVSWYQQTPGQGLQFLFEYFSETQRNKGNFPGRFSGRQFSNSRSEMNVSTLELGDSALYLCASSTYGTSTDTQYFGPGTRLTVL.

This chain joins TRBV19 and TRBJ1-1; D is uncertain. This CDR3 contains 11 residues. Germline CDR1 LNHDA, CDR2 SQIVND (reference sequence). V dropped 7 bases and J dropped 9 bases, with 12 bases sitting between them. Here the CDR3 reads CASTNPLKAFF. CDR3 nucleotide sequence: TGTGCCAGTACCAACCCACTGAAAGCTTTCTTT.

The J gene is TRBJ2-7, the V gene TRBV5-1, with 10 bases identical to TRBD2. With 0 bases clipped from V and 3 bases from J, the junction kept 6 bases outside the gene matches. The CDR3 is 16 amino acids. Germline CDR1 SGHRS, CDR2 YFSETQ. CDR3 region: CASSLGSGRGLYEQYF. The CDR3, as DNA: TGCGCCAGCAGCTTGGGGAGCGGGAGGGGTCTCTACGAGCAGTACTTC.

This chain links TRBV11-2 with TRBJ2-3; D is uncertain. From germline, CDR1 is SGHAT and CDR2 FQNNGV. Between the trimmed V and J ends, which lost 1 base and 3 bases, there was a span of 11 bases. The CDR3 covers 15 residues. CDR3 coding DNA: TGTGCCAGCAGCTTAGTCCCTGTAACTACAGATACGCAGTATTTT. It is translated as CASSLVPVTTDTQYF.

The V and J genes are TRBV7-2 and TRBJ2-3, with TRBD2 as a possible D gene (6 bases). The germline V and J ends were trimmed by 5 bases and 3 bases, with 18 bases remaining between them. Per the germline V gene, CDR1 is SGHTA and CDR2 is FQGNSA. CDR3 length equals 16 residues. CDR3 nucleotide sequence: TGTGCCAGCAGCCCTGGCCCCGGGGCGGGGACAGATACGCAGTATTTT. Translated: CASSPGPGAGTDTQYF.

This clone has more than one count but fewer than ten. The V gene is TRBV18, the J gene TRBJ1-4; 9 nucleotides agree with TRBD1. The CDR3 is 15 residues long. Germline CDR1 KGHSH, CDR2 LQKENI. The ends lost 3 bases at V and 6 bases at J; junction bases unmatched: 5. For the CDR3, the DNA is TGTGCCAGCTCACCCCTCGGGACAGGGTATGAAAAACTGTTTTTT. It yields the protein CASSPLGTGYEKLFF.

This clone has just a few counts. The chain links TRBV5-1 to TRBJ2-1; possibly TRBD2 for D (5 bases). Trimming removed 4 bases at V and 7 bases at J, with 18 bases between. CDR3 length: 15 residues. Germline V gene sequence: CDR1 SGHRS, CDR2 YFSETQ. CDR3 nucleotide sequence: TGCGCCAGCAGCCTTGATGCGGGCCTGATTAATGAGCAGTTCTTC. It codes for CASSLDAGLINEQFF. The full variable domain, completed using reference TRBV5-1 and TRBJ2-1, is KAGVTQTPRYLIKTRGQQVTLSCSPISGHRSVSWYQQTPGQGLQFLFEYFSETQRNKGNFPGRFSGRQFSNSRSEMNVSTLELGDSALYLCASSLDAGLINEQFFGPGTRLTVL.

CDR3 nucleotides: TGTGCCAGTAGTATCGGGGGACAGCCAAGCACAGATACGCAGTATTTT. Translating gives CASSIGGQPSTDTQYF. This sequence joins TRBV19 and TRBJ2-3; TRBD1 is a possible D gene (7 bases). The CDR3 loop spans 16 amino acids. The V end lost 3 bases, the J end lost 0 bases, and 13 bases lay between the germline ends. Per the germline V gene, CDR1 is LNHDA and CDR2 is SQIVND (reference sequence).

In DNA, the CDR3 is TGTGCCAGCAGTCCAACTACTAGCGGCCCTGAGCAGTTCTTC. Translating gives CASSPTTSGPEQFF. J is TRBJ2-1 and V is TRBV2, with 8 bases that match TRBD2. Germline CDR1 and CDR2: SNHLY and FYNNEI. This CDR3 has 14 amino acids. V gave up 5 bases and J gave up 9 bases; unmatched junction bases: 9.

The chain combines TRBV7-9 with TRBJ2-3; 12 nucleotides match TRBD2. The CDR3 is made up of 14 amino acids. Trimming removed 4 bases from V and 6 bases from J; junction bases left unmatched: 2. CDR1 is SEHNR and CDR2 is FQNEAQ in the germline V gene (reference sequence). In DNA, the CDR3 is TGTGCCAGCAGCTCAGGACTAGCGGGGGATACGCAGTATTTT. As protein: CASSSGLAGDTQYF. Full variable domain (rest looked up from reference TRBV7-9 and TRBJ2-3): DTGVSQNPRHKITKRGQNVTFRCDPISEHNRLYWYRQTLGQGPEFLTYFQNEAQLEKSRLLSDRFSAERPKGSFSTLEIQRTEQGDSAMYLCASSSGLAGDTQYFGPGTRLTVL.

V and J are TRBV11-2 and TRBJ2-3; 11 nucleotides match TRBD2. CDR1 is SGHAT and CDR2 is FQNNGV in the germline V gene. There are 16 residues in the CDR3. Germline trimming cut 4 bases from V and 5 bases from J; bases unmatched to any gene: 8. The CDR3 DNA sequence: TGTGCCAGCAGCTCCTTACTAGCGGGGGTGAAAGATACGCAGTATTTT. Protein sequence: CASSSLLAGVKDTQYF.

The rearrangement uses TRBV7-9 and TRBJ2-3; 14 positions agree with TRBD2. V trimming: 0 bases; J trimming: 7 bases; junction bases outside the gene matches: 9. From germline, CDR1 is SEHNR and CDR2 FQNEAQ (reference sequence). There are 18 residues in the CDR3. Here the CDR3 reads CASSLARRGLAGANTQYF. For the CDR3, the DNA is TGTGCCAGCAGCTTAGCCCGTCGGGGACTAGCGGGGGCGAATACGCAGTATTTT.

The V gene is TRBV19, the J gene TRBJ2-2; D not resolved. The CDR3 contains 12 residues. Germline V gene lookup returns CDR1 LNHDA and CDR2 SQIVND (reference sequence). V lost 7 bases to trimming and J lost 5 bases, with 8 bases between them. CDR3 bases: TGTGCCAGTATTAAGCGAACCGGGGAGCTGTTTTTT. Translating gives CASIKRTGELFF.